The present entry profiles one T cell receptor beta chain with its context. Its antigen is undetermined. Reverse transcription of all isolated RNA meant that expressed TCRB transcripts were sequenced. The repertoire was sequenced with immunoSEQ multiplex PCR; TCRdb's copy has only in-frame clones and lacks some. The sample shows 300,000 to 400,000 clones, 13% of them seen only once. This entry is derived from a study of beta chain features in type 1 diabetes. At the level of the study: The number of sorted cells examined across all samples was 107,917,701. Study-wide results and caveats: In all four CD4+ subsets, TCRB CDR3 length was significantly, moderately reduced in type 1 diabetes.

CDR1 and CDR2 (germline): MNHNY, SVGAGI (reference sequence). This CDR3 spans 11 amino acids. The ends were cut back, 8 bases at V and 2 bases at J, with 6 bases in the middle. The J gene is TRBJ1-2, the V gene TRBV6-6; possible D gene TRBD1, 6 bases. This receptor was identified in a young woman with type 1 diabetes. The specimen was naive CD4+ T cells from blood. CDR3 nucleotides: TGTGCCAGCGGGGGCAACTATGGCTACACCTTC. This encodes CASGGNYGYTF.